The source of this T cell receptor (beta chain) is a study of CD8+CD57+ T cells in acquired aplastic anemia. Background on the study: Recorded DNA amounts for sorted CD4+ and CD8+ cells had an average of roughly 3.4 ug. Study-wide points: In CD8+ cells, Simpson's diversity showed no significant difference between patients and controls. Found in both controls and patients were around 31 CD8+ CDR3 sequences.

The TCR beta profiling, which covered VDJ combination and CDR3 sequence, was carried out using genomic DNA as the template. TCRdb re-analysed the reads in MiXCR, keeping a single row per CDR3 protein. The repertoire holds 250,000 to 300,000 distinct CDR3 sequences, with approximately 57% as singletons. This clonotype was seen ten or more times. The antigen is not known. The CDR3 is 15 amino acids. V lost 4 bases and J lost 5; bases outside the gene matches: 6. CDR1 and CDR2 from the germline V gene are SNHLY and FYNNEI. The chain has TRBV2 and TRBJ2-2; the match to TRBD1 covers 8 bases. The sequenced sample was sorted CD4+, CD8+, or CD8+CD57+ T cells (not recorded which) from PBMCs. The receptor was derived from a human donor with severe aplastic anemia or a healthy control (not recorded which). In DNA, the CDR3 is TGTGCCAGCAGTGCGGACAGGGTCGGTACCGGGGAGCTGTTTTTT. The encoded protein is CASSADRVGTGELFF.